This T cell receptor beta chain is drawn from a study of blood T cell repertoires in COVID-19 (dated by TCRdb to about 2020). About the investigation overall: Samples covering the acute and convalescent phases of COVID-19 were provided by collaborators in the United States, Italy and Spain. HLA class I and class II types, where available, came from metadata supplied by the sample provider rather than from assay-based typing. Nearly every sample came with metadata listing a de-identified subject ID, COVID-19 status, age in years and sex. The samples were drawn from the first 160 participants of the ongoing ImmuneRACE study and from 950 to 1,500 subjects provided by 6 global collaborators. The dataset comprised deeply sampled blood TCRbeta repertoires from subjects exposed to, actively infected with, or recovered from COVID-19. The repertoires were released in a freely available public database meant as a resource for research on the immune response to SARS-CoV-2. The material from the prospective study consisted of cDNA or gDNA derived from T cells, B-cell-depleted T cells, or PBMCs.

Details on this clone: Its cognate antigen has yet to be identified. No base-level quality is on record; no much larger clone is a single base apart.

Enrolling through a virtual design, the prospective study's participants ranged in age from roughly 18 to 95 years and lived across approximately 25 United States geographic areas. In the prospective study, participants were assigned to cohorts based on the clinical history participants reported in a screening survey and a study questionnaire. ImmuneRACE Cohort 3 recovered participants were defined by two consecutive negative NP/OP PCR tests, healthcare professional clearance, or symptom resolution. Mobile phlebotomists in the prospective study collected whole blood, serum and a nasopharyngeal or oropharyngeal swab from every participant. Participants in the prospective study had the option to provide additional blood draws and questionnaires over an approximately 2-month period. Prospective study blood samples were shipped either frozen or at room temperature before DNA extraction. In the germline V gene, CDR1 corresponds to SGDLS and CDR2 to YYNGEE. V and J are truncated by 3 bases and 1 base respectively, leaving an intervening sequence of 8 bases. The CDR3, cysteine through phenylalanine, is 14 amino acids long. Only the CDR3 part of the read is kept: 42 bases, read in frame from the first base.

Summary of the overall study and its limitations: The amount of clinical and demographic metadata varied by source and participant and was provided uncurated.

TCRbeta CDR3 regions were amplified from genomic DNA by means of the immunoSEQ Assay, a bias-controlled multiplex PCR. The original pipeline was this. The number of nucleated cells in each sample was estimated from the amplification of reference gene primers within the assay. Sequence reads were collapsed and filtered to measure the absolute abundance of every unique TCRbeta CDR3 rearrangement. Productive Simpson clonality was computed per sample as the square root of Simpson's diversity index over productive rearrangements. TCRdb re-hosts the immuneACCESS table, in-frame sequences only. Its copies lack some clones; in the studies checked, an unresolved V gene accounts for under half of them, and the cause for the rest is not known. V and J calls plus clone size are reproduced from that table; the DNA served to infer D and trimming. This sample gives under 300,000 clones in total; 80% to 95% of them show up just once. The ten top clones hold 1.5% to 2% of the sample.

The sample comprised PBMCs or T cells enriched from blood (not recorded which). The chain couples TRBV9 to TRBJ1-3, and the D gene may be TRBD1, 6 bases matching. The receptor comes from a woman under 30 who had recovered from COVID-19. Here is the DNA: TGTGCCAGCAGCGCACAGGGATCTGGAAACACCATATATTTT. Its product reads: CASSAQGSGNTIYF.